One sample yielded the 23 T cell receptor beta chains listed below, sequenced in a study of the immune and genomic landscape of osteosarcoma. Primary, local recurrence and metastasis osteosarcoma tumors were taken after treatment from poor-prognosis patients. The method was immunoSEQ multiplex PCR; TCRdb's version includes in-frame clones alone and lacks a portion of them. Here the sample spans about 5,900 clones, 65% to 70% being singletons. Material: osteosarcoma tumor tissue from the lung. These receptors all stem from a human donor with osteosarcoma.

The chain is built from TRBV18 and TRBJ1-2; TRBD1 matches at 7 bases. The V gene end was trimmed by 3 bases and the J gene end by 4 bases; junction bases not matched to a gene: 8. The CDR3 covers 15 residues. Germline CDR1 and CDR2: KGHSH and LQKENI. In nucleotides, the CDR3 is TGTGCCAGCTCACCGGCCGGGACAGACCTCTATGGCTACACCTTC. Amino acid sequence: CASSPAGTDLYGYTF.

This rearrangement joins TRBV5-1 to TRBJ2-5; 15 bases fit TRBD2. There are 18 residues in the CDR3. Per germline, CDR1 SGHRS and CDR2 YFSETQ. With V trimmed by 1 base and J by 10 bases, 14 bases remained unmatched. Written as DNA, the CDR3 is TGCGCCAGCAGCTTGTATTACACCCGAGGACTAGCGGGAGGGGGCCAGTACTTC. It yields the protein CASSLYYTRGLAGGGQYF.

V gene TRBV28 combines with J gene TRBJ1-2, with TRBD1 matching 9 bases. The CDR3 consists of 14 residues. V was pared by 7 bases and J by 2 bases, with 5 bases of the junction left unmatched. CDR1 is MDHEN, CDR2 SYDVKM, per germline. The DNA for the CDR3 is TGTGCCAGCACCAACAGGGGGCGCAACTATGGCTACACCTTC. Its protein is CASTNRGRNYGYTF.

J is TRBJ2-6 and V is TRBV4-3; D is ambiguous. Germline lookup yields CDR1 LGHNA and CDR2 YSLEER. V dropped 0 bases and J dropped 0 bases, with 6 bases sitting between them. This CDR3 is built from 16 residues. CDR3 bases: TGCGCCAGCAGCCAAGATAAGAGCTCTGGGGCCAACGTCCTGACTTTC. This sequence encodes CASSQDKSSGANVLTF.

This clone was counted between two and nine times. The rearrangement links TRBV7-8 to TRBJ2-7; D is unresolved. Deletions cut 5 bases from V and 6 bases from J, with 14 bases between. This CDR3 contains 13 residues. Germline-derived CDR1 and CDR2 are SGHVS and FQNEAQ. CDR3 sequence reads: CASSPPSGLEQYF. Here the CDR3 DNA reads TGTGCCAGCAGCCCCCCGTCTGGGCTCGAGCAGTACTTC.

J is TRBJ2-1 and V is TRBV11-2, with D possibly matching TRBD2 (5 bases). V was shortened by 5 bases and J by 0 bases, with 11 bases between the two germline ends. Germline V gene data show CDR1 as SGHAT and CDR2 as FQNNGV. CDR3 size: 15 residues. CDR3 protein: CASSPGSLSYNEQFF. In nucleotides, the CDR3 is TGTGCCAGCAGCCCGGGATCCCTCTCCTACAATGAGCAGTTCTTC.

There are a few counts of this clone. The chain combines TRBV19 with TRBJ2-1, with 10 bases fitting TRBD1. Germline V gene data show CDR1 as LNHDA and CDR2 as SQIVND (reference sequence). V shed 5 bases, J shed 4 bases, and the junction held 5 bases outside the gene matches. This CDR3 region has 15 residues. The CDR3 sequence is CASSVAGQGYNEQFF. CDR3 DNA sequence: TGTGCCAGTAGTGTAGCGGGACAGGGGTACAATGAGCAGTTCTTC.

The CDR3 DNA reads TGTGCCAGCAGTTACCACTACTACGACTACGAGCAGTACTTC. Translating gives CASSYHYYDYEQYF. The gene calls are TRBV6-5 and TRBJ2-7; no reliable D call. The CDR3 spans 14 residues. Trimming removed 2 bases from V and 3 bases from J, with 11 bases in between. CDR1 and CDR2 (germline): MNHEY, SVGAGI.

The rearrangement links TRBV28 to TRBJ1-3; D may be TRBD1 (5 bases). Germline V CDR1 and CDR2: MDHEN, SYDVKM. V lost 6 bases and J 0 bases, leaving 12 bases between the germline ends. This CDR3 is 15 amino acids long. For the CDR3, the DNA is TGTGCCAGCAGCCCGGACATATTCTCTGGAAACACCATATATTTT. Its protein product is CASSPDIFSGNTIYF.

The chain employs TRBV11-2 and TRBJ2-7; D is possibly TRBD1 or TRBD2 (5 bases each). From germline, CDR1 is SGHAT and CDR2 FQNNGV. V lost 4 bases, J lost 1 base, and 23 bases lay in between. The CDR3 runs to 18 residues. CDR3: CASSSSGTEILTSYEQYF. The CDR3 coding sequence is TGTGCCAGCAGCTCCTCCGGGACGGAAATTCTTACTTCCTACGAGCAGTACTTC.

The chain combines TRBV19 with TRBJ1-1, with 11 bases aligning to TRBD1. J gave up 5 bases and V 6 bases, and 11 bases lay outside the gene matches. The CDR3 is 16 residues long. Per the germline V gene, CDR1 is LNHDA and CDR2 is SQIVND (reference sequence). The CDR3 DNA sequence: TGTGCCAGTAGGCGATTGACCGGGACAGGGGGAACTGAAGCTTTCTTT. This codes for CASRRLTGTGGTEAFF. The full variable domain, completed using reference TRBV19 and TRBJ1-1, is DGGITQSPKYLFRKEGQNVTLSCEQNLNHDAMYWYRQDPGQGLRLIYYSQIVNDFQKGDIAEGYSVSREKKESFPLTVTSAQKNPTAFYLCASRRLTGTGGTEAFFGQGTRLTVV.

The chain joins TRBV27 to TRBJ1-1, with a tentative D call TRBD1 (6 bases). CDR1 MNHEY and CDR2 SMNVEV come from the germline V gene (reference sequence). The CDR3 contains 13 residues. Between the trimmed V and J ends, which lost 6 bases and 7 bases, there was a span of 15 bases. CDR3 in amino acids: CASSGWGAGEAFF. As DNA, the CDR3 is TGTGCCAGCAGCGGGTGGGGGGCAGGTGAAGCTTTCTTT.

This chain connects TRBV7-9 to TRBJ2-3; D possibly corresponds to TRBD2 (6 bases). The germline gives CDR1 SEHNR, CDR2 FQNEAQ (reference sequence). The CDR3 covers 14 residues. V lost 5 bases and J 6 bases, leaving 15 bases between the germline ends. The CDR3 region is CASSLLGGMDTQYF. CDR3 sequence (DNA): TGTGCCAGCAGCCTCCTTGGCGGGATGGATACGCAGTATTTT.

This clone showed up just once. The chain recombines TRBV7-2 with TRBJ2-7; maybe TRBD1 (6 bases). Between the trimmed V and J ends, which lost 2 bases and 5 bases, there was a span of 10 bases. Germline CDR1 reads SGHTA; CDR2 reads FQGNSA. The CDR3 covers 13 residues. CDR3 amino acids: CASSLNRENEQYF. As DNA, the CDR3 is TGTGCCAGCAGCTTAAACAGGGAAAACGAGCAGTACTTC. Full variable domain (rest looked up from reference TRBV7-2 and TRBJ2-7): GAGVSQSPSNKVTEKGKDVELRCDPISGHTALYWYRQSLGQGLEFLIYFQGNSAPDKSGLPSDRFSAERTGGSVSTLTIQRTQQEDSAVYLCASSLNRENEQYFGPGTRLTVT.

V and J are TRBV5-8 and TRBJ2-3, with D tentatively TRBD2 (5 bases). Germline-derived CDR1 and CDR2 are SGHTS and YDEGEE. The CDR3 runs to 13 residues. The V end lost 3 bases, the J end lost 8 bases, and 13 bases lay between the germline ends. The CDR3 nucleotides read TGTGCCAGCAGCTCGAGGGTGTCCTCTACGCAGTATTTT. Translation: CASSSRVSSTQYF.

This clone was seen a handful of times. The chain combines TRBV6-5 with TRBJ1-5; D possibly corresponds to TRBD1 (6 bases). CDR3 length: 14 residues. V lost 6 bases and J lost 4, with 13 bases in between. The germline V gene encodes CDR1 MNHEY and CDR2 SVGAGI. In DNA form, the CDR3 reads TGTGCCAGCAGAAATACAGGGAGGAATCAGCCCCAGCATTTT. Protein product: CASRNTGRNQPQHF.

The rearrangement links TRBV27 to TRBJ1-3; no reliable D call. Between the trimmed V and J ends, which lost 6 bases and 1 base, there was a span of 7 bases. The CDR3 runs 13 residues. CDR1 and CDR2 from the germline V gene are MNHEY and SMNVEV (reference sequence). The CDR3 DNA is TGTGCCAGCAGGACCCTGTCTGGAAACACCATATATTTT. It encodes CASRTLSGNTIYF.

The chain uses TRBV29-1 and TRBJ2-6, with D unresolved. There are 14 residues in the CDR3. The germline gives CDR1 SQVTM, CDR2 ANQGSEA. V was cut by 0 bases and J by 1 base, with 4 bases left in between. The DNA for the CDR3 is TGCAGCGTTGAAGACCTATCTGGGGCCAACGTCCTGACTTTC. Protein product: CSVEDLSGANVLTF.

This clone was seen only a few times. The chain recombines TRBV15 with TRBJ1-1; D call uncertain. CDR3 size: 14 residues. The germline CDR1 and CDR2 sequences are LNHNV and YYDKDF (reference sequence). Trimming removed 5 bases at V and 10 bases at J, with 20 bases between. Here the CDR3 DNA reads TGTGCCACCAGCCGGCCTGGGCCCTCCTTAGGAGCTTTCTTT. It codes for CATSRPGPSLGAFF.

The rearrangement links TRBV2 to TRBJ2-1; TRBD2 aligns across 12 bases. The CDR3 covers 16 residues. Germline CDR1 reads SNHLY; CDR2 reads FYNNEI. The trim removed 5 bases at V and 7 bases at J, leaving 9 bases unmatched. The CDR3 bases are TGTGCCAGCAGTAGAGAACTCGGACTAGCGGGGAATGAGCAGTTCTTC. Translation: CASSRELGLAGNEQFF.

In DNA form, the CDR3 reads TGTGCCAGCAGCCTCAACCCCTCGACCCAGTACTTC. Translation: CASSLNPSTQYF. The chain joins TRBV5-5 to TRBJ2-5, with D uncertain. CDR3 length: 12 amino acids. Germline-derived CDR1 and CDR2 are SGHKS and YYEKEE (reference sequence). Trimming removed 4 bases from V and 7 bases from J, with 11 bases in between.

This sequence joins TRBV29-1 and TRBJ2-7; TRBD1 might be the D (5 bases). Per the germline V gene, CDR1 is SQVTM and CDR2 is ANQGSEA. The CDR3 contains 14 residues. The V end was cut by 4 bases, the J end by 0 bases, with 13 bases between. CDR3 amino acids: CSVVGAESSYEQYF. The CDR3 DNA is TGCAGCGTTGTTGGGGCCGAGAGCTCCTACGAGCAGTACTTC.

As DNA, the CDR3 is TGCAGCGTCCAACGGGCTCTTAGCTCCTACAATGAGCAGTTCTTC. It specifies CSVQRALSSYNEQFF. V usage is TRBV29-1 and J usage is TRBJ2-1; unclear D gene. Trimming cost V 6 bases and J 0 bases, with 15 bases left between them. Looked up from germline, CDR1 is SQVTM and CDR2 is ANQGSEA. The CDR3 covers 15 residues.